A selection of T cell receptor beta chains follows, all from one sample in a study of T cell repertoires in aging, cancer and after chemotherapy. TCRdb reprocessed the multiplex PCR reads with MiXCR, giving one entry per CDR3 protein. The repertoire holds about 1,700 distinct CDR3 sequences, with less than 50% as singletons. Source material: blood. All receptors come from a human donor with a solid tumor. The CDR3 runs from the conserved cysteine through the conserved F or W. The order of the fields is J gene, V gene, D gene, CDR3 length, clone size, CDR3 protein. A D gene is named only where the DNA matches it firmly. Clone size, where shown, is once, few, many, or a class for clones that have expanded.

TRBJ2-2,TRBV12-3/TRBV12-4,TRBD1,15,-,CASSLGTGATGELFF
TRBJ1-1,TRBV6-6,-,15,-,CASTDDPTVNTEAFF
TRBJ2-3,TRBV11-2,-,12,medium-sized,CASSLVADTQYF
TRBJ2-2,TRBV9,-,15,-,CASSPTAGGTGELFF
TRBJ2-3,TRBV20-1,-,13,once,CSARDQSTDTQYF
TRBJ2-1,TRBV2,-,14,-,CASSDFGSDNEQFF
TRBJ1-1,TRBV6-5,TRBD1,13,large,CASSYSRQGEAFF
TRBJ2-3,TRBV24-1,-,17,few,CATSDFSGSLGTDTQYF
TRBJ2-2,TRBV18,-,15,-,CASSPQPANTGELFF
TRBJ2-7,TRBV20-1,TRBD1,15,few,CSARDRDRGAYEQYF
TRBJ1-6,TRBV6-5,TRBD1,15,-,CASNRDRVKNSPLHF
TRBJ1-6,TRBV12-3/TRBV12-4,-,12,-,CASSPDPSPLHF
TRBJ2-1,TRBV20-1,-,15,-,CSAPYWGKVGNEQFF
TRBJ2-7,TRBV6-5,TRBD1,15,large,CASSRGQDSSYEQYF
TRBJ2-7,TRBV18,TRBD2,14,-,CASSYSGSLYEQYF
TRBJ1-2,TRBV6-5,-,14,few,CASSTLRADYGYTF
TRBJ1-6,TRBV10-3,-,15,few,CAISERRDPNSPLHF
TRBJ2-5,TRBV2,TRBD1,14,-,CASRLTGGQETQYF
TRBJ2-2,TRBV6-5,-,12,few,CASSTVTGELFF
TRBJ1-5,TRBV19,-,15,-,CASSITPDLEGPQHF
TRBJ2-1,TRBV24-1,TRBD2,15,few,CATRHASGSRYEQFF
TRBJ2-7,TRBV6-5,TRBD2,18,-,CASSGGGGTSGQLGEQYF
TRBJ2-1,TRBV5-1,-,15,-,CASRFRDVSYNEQFF
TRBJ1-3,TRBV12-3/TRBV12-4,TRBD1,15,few,CASSPDRGDGNTIYF
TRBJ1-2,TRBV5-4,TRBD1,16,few,CASSLAPGTAGYGYTF
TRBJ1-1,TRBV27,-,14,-,CASSPPWGATEAFF
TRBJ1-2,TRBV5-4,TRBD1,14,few,CASSTRDSTYGYTF
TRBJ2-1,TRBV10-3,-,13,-,CAISGQNYNEQFF
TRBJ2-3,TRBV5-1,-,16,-,CASSPRGGGPTDTQYF
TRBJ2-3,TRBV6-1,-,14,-,CASSEQTGTDTQYF
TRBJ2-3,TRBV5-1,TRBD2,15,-,CASSWRGTDTDTQYF
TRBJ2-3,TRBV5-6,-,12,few,CASSVDPGTQYF
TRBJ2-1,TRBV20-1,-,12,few,CSARSGPSEQFF
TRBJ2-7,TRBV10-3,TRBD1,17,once,CAISDPPDRENAYEQYF
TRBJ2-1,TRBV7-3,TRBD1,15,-,CASSSRDSPSNEQFF
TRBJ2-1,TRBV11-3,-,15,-,CASSLLSSSYNEQFF
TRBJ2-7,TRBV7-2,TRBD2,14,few,CASSLGGADYEQYF
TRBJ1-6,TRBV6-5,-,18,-,CASSYSGLPSSYNSPLHF